A selection of T cell receptor beta chains follows, all from one sample in a study of spatial heterogeneity in lung cancer. TCRdb called the 5' RACE reads again in MiXCR, with one record for every CDR3 protein. Of 5,500 to 8,000 distinct CDR3 sequences listed, 5% to 5.5% were seen once; the top ten hold around 8.3%. Sequences were derived from normal lung tissue next to the tumor, sampled at surgery. These receptor sequences come from a female donor with early-stage non-small cell lung cancer. Both conserved end residues are part of each CDR3. Each record gives: CDR3 protein, J gene, clone size, V gene. Only some rows state a clone size, as once, few, many or a class for expanded clones.

CASNWGTSTDTQYF	TRBJ2-3	.	TRBV7-8
CSVDTGMNTEAFF	TRBJ1-1	.	TRBV29-1
CASSQRGSYTELMNTEAFF	TRBJ1-1	few	TRBV4-2
CASGQGSTEAFF	TRBJ1-1	many	TRBV5-1
CASSQTGQDNEQFF	TRBJ2-1	many	TRBV18
CASPGRSYEQYF	TRBJ2-7	.	TRBV6-1
CSARTSGSGANVLTF	TRBJ2-6	medium-sized	TRBV20-1
CASSQVTPDTQYF	TRBJ2-3	many	TRBV3-1
CASSRDRYYGYTF	TRBJ1-2	medium-sized	TRBV5-6
CASSQAVGTSGEYEQFF	TRBJ2-1	many	TRBV3-1
CASSFPQETQYF	TRBJ2-5	many	TRBV5-1
CASSTRDYSYNEQFF	TRBJ2-1	many	TRBV5-6
CASSSYSNQPQHF	TRBJ1-5	medium-sized	TRBV7-2
CASSQVGFGNNEQFF	TRBJ2-1	many	TRBV3-1
CSVVSSNTIYF	TRBJ1-3	.	TRBV29-1
CASRTGSYEQYF	TRBJ2-7	few	TRBV28
CATSDSGAGTGELFF	TRBJ2-2	few	TRBV24-1
CASSQSYPPALDTQYF	TRBJ2-3	medium-sized	TRBV7-9
CASSYSAVGTEAFF	TRBJ1-1	many	TRBV6-5
CASSLSGISYEQYF	TRBJ2-7	medium-sized	TRBV28
CSALNRDSGGYNEQFF	TRBJ2-1	many	TRBV20-1
CASSSPSGPYEQYF	TRBJ2-7	large	TRBV28
CASSRDTGELFF	TRBJ2-2	many	TRBV28
CASRRPLTYNSPLHF	TRBJ1-6	medium-sized	TRBV6-5
CASSRDSLSYEQYF	TRBJ2-7	many	TRBV11-2
CASSFAGGAAGELFF	TRBJ2-2	few	TRBV6-2/TRBV6-3
CASKTGTGASYEQYF	TRBJ2-7	few	TRBV12-3/TRBV12-4
CASSPGAGGSGETQYF	TRBJ2-5	hyperexpanded	TRBV18
CASSSPSGGGANVLTF	TRBJ2-6	medium-sized	TRBV28
CASSISGTNTGELFF	TRBJ2-2	many	TRBV19
CASTAGREQFF	TRBJ2-1	.	TRBV6-5
CASSQSGAPYEQYF	TRBJ2-7	many	TRBV5-1
CASSRLQGNLNEQYF	TRBJ2-7	many	TRBV12-3/TRBV12-4
CASSLTGALNNEQFF	TRBJ2-1	medium-sized	TRBV7-3
CASSYGQLRGNQPQHF	TRBJ1-5	many	TRBV6-2/TRBV6-3
CASSLTGTGGEKLFF	TRBJ1-4	large	TRBV27
CASSYASGNTIYF	TRBJ1-3	medium-sized	TRBV6-5
CASKPSGLAVSGANVLTF	TRBJ2-6	medium-sized	TRBV19
CSAAAQANTGELFF	TRBJ2-2	medium-sized	TRBV29-1
CASSPKRGRAHTGELFF	TRBJ2-2	many	TRBV7-8
CASSPQDRETGELFF	TRBJ2-2	many	TRBV18
CASSLAEGQGEHEQYF	TRBJ2-7	few	TRBV5-4
CASSFPRNTEAFF	TRBJ1-1	medium-sized	TRBV5-8
CASSKAGQNQPQHF	TRBJ1-5	many	TRBV21-1
CSVTGVNTGELFF	TRBJ2-2	medium-sized	TRBV29-1
CASRSQGPGELFF	TRBJ2-2	.	TRBV7-9
CASHPGRVLAETQYF	TRBJ2-5	many	TRBV28
CASSREGLAKNIQYF	TRBJ2-4	.	TRBV27
CSAESGGSYEQYF	TRBJ2-7	few	TRBV20-1
CASSQGYYGYTF	TRBJ1-2	many	TRBV7-9
CASSRAGHSNEQFF	TRBJ2-1	many	TRBV19